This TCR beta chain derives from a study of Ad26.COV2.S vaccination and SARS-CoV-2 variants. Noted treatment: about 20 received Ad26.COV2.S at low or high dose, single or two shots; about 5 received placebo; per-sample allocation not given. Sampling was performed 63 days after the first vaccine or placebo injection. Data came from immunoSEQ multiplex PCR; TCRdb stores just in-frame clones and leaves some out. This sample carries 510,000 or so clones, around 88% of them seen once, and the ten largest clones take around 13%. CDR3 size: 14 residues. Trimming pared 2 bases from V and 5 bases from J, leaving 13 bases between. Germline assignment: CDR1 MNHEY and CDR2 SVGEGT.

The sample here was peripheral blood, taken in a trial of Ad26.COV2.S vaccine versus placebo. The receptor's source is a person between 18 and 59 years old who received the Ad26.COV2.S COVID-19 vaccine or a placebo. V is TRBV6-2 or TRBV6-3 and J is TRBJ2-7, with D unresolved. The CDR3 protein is CASSYARIGDEQYF. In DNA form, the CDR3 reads TGTGCCAGCAGTTACGCCCGGATCGGCGACGAGCAGTACTTC.